The 7 T cell receptor beta chains below come from one sample, sequenced in a study of T-cell reconstitution after alpha-beta-depleted transplantation in children. Preparation of the TCRbeta library involved a method that used unique molecular identifiers. TCRdb fed the PCR reads into MiXCR, producing one record per CDR3 protein. Of 440,000 or so distinct CDR3 sequences in the sample, approximately 41% were seen once. The sequencing used PBMCs, collected before TCRalphabeta/CD19-depleted stem cell transplant. Every receptor here comes from a girl aged 2 to 10 with aplastic anemia, due to receive a stem cell transplant.

This chain uses TRBV20-1 with TRBJ2-7; TRBD1 agrees at 7 bases. V lost 4 bases and J lost 2; bases outside the gene matches: 8. In germline, CDR1 is DFQATT, CDR2 SNEGSKA (reference sequence). The CDR3 loop spans 14 amino acids. The DNA of the CDR3 is TGCAGTGCTACCCGAGACAGGGCCGCCTACGAGCAGTACTTC. It translates to CSATRDRAAYEQYF.

V gene TRBV4-3 combines with J gene TRBJ1-1; no definite D call. Trimming removed 4 bases at V and 0 bases at J, with 15 bases between. This CDR3 comprises 16 residues. The germline V gene has CDR1 LGHNA and CDR2 YSLEER. CDR3: CASSLETSRMNTEAFF. In DNA form, the CDR3 reads TGCGCCAGCAGCCTAGAAACCTCTCGAATGAACACTGAAGCTTTCTTT.

This clonotype was detected only a few times. The chain has TRBV6-6 and TRBJ1-3; D gene uncertain. V was clipped by 7 bases and J by 0 bases, with 7 bases between them. The CDR3 has 13 residues. In germline, CDR1 is MNHNY, CDR2 SVGAGI (reference sequence). The CDR3 spells CASKESSGNTIYF. The CDR3 region has the DNA TGTGCCAGCAAGGAAAGCTCTGGAAACACCATATATTTT.

The chain couples TRBV29-1 to TRBJ2-3; D is undetermined. Germline loops: CDR1 SQVTM, CDR2 ANQGSEA. The V and J ends lost 1 base and 6 bases respectively, with 8 bases between them. The CDR3 is made up of 12 amino acids. CDR3: CSVEGDADTQYF. CDR3 coding DNA: TGCAGCGTTGAAGGCGATGCGGATACGCAGTATTTT.

The table lists this clonotype with many counts. V usage is TRBV6-2 or TRBV6-3 and J usage is TRBJ1-2; D remains ambiguous. Germline loops: CDR1 MNHEY, CDR2 SVGEGT. The CDR3 runs 16 residues. Trimming shortened V by 0 bases and J by 4 bases, and 15 bases separated the two germline ends. The chain's CDR3 is CASSYSTTSWSYGYTF. CDR3 coding DNA: TGTGCCAGCAGTTACTCGACAACCAGCTGGAGCTATGGCTACACCTTC.

This clonotype was recorded at least ten times. The V gene is TRBV20-1, the J gene TRBJ2-3; TRBD2 matches 10 bases. The CDR3 runs 18 residues. After removal of 3 bases from V and 2 bases from J, the junction contained 14 bases not matched to a gene. CDR1 is DFQATT, CDR2 SNEGSKA, per germline (reference sequence). The CDR3 DNA sequence: TGCAGTGCTAGTCCGACTAGCGGGCCGGGTGGGTACACAGATACGCAGTATTTT. Protein sequence: CSASPTSGPGGYTDTQYF.

The table lists this clonotype with many counts. The chain has TRBV5-1 and TRBJ1-4; 7 positions match TRBD1. The V and J ends lost 4 bases and 7 bases, in that order; junction bases with no gene match: 7. The CDR3 spans 14 residues. The V gene's germline CDR1 is SGHRS and CDR2 YFSETQ. The CDR3 here is CASSKGAKGEKLFF. In nucleotides, the CDR3 is TGCGCCAGCAGCAAGGGGGCCAAAGGTGAAAAACTGTTTTTT.